This T cell receptor (beta chain) was sequenced for a study of cytomegalovirus exposure and HLA in healthy donors. The germline V gene has CDR1 MDHEN and CDR2 SYDVKM. Trimming removed 5 bases from V and 2 bases from J, with 17 bases in between. The CDR3 is made up of 16 amino acids. All the people who gave samples were healthy bone marrow donors. With 60 Vbeta and 13 Jbeta primers, the PCR was carried out. Assay used: immunoSEQ multiplex PCR; TCRdb lists only in-frame clones, some missing. The repertoire consists of about 160,000 clones, with around 80% occurring once and the leading ten covering 2.5% to 4%.

This clonotype originated in a woman aged 45-59 years in good health and CMV-seropositive. The rearrangement joins TRBV28 to TRBJ2-3; possible D gene TRBD1, 5 bases. Sequenced material: PBMCs. This chain's CDR3 is CASSAPGLVSTDTQYF. CDR3 coding DNA: TGTGCCAGCAGTGCCCCAGGGTTAGTCTCCACAGATACGCAGTATTTT.